These 18 T cell receptor beta chains were all obtained from the same sample, sequenced in a study of T-cell reconstitution after alpha-beta-depleted transplantation in children (dated by TCRdb to about 2016). Library method: PCR. The data were produced on an Illumina HiSeq 2500. TCR libraries were prepared with molecular barcoding, using unique molecular identifiers to normalize TCRbeta repertoire quantification. Using fastp trimming at Q25 and MiXCR clonotype assembly, TCRdb reanalyzed the public sequencing data and kept in-frame beta chains. Each CDR3 protein gets just one entry, which takes the most common genes and DNA from the rows behind it. The sample table contains fewer than 400,000 distinct CDR3 sequences; only one count was recorded for just over 20% of them. The top ten constitute over 3.5% of the sample. The specimen comprised PBMCs from the stem cell graft donor, sampled from the stem cell graft. These receptor sequences come from a human donor who donated a stem cell graft to a child with acute myeloid leukemia.

A few counts support this clonotype. The rearrangement uses TRBV12-3 or TRBV12-4 and TRBJ1-5; 8 nucleotides align to TRBD1. Trimming cost V 5 bases and J 2 bases; bases outside gene matches: 5. The CDR3 extends over 15 amino acids. The CDR3 sequence is CASSQTGGGNQPQHF. Written as DNA, the CDR3 is TGTGCCAGCAGTCAAACAGGGGGGGGCAATCAGCCCCAGCATTTT.

This clonotype was seen only once. The chain employs TRBV29-1 and TRBJ2-2; 11 nucleotides line up with TRBD2. After removal of 5 bases from V and 6 bases from J, the junction contained 8 bases not matched to a gene. CDR3 size: 15 residues. Germline CDR1 reads SQVTM; CDR2 reads ANQGSEA. CDR3 bases: TGCAGCGTTACCCAAACTAGCGGGAGATCCGGGGAGCTGTTTTTT. Translating gives CSVTQTSGRSGELFF.

This clonotype was observed a single time. The chain employs TRBV11-1 and TRBJ1-2; D possibly corresponds to TRBD1 (5 bases). V lost 1 base to trimming and J lost 4 bases, with 13 bases between them. CDR3 length: 15 amino acids. Per germline, CDR1 SGHAT and CDR2 FQDESV (reference sequence). CDR3: CASSLDRSTGYGYTF. DNA of the CDR3: TGTGCCAGCAGCTTAGACAGGTCTACGGGCTATGGCTACACCTTC. The whole variable domain, filled in from reference TRBV11-1 and TRBJ1-2, reads EAEVAQSPRYKITEKSQAVAFWCDPISGHATLYWYRQILGQGPELLVQFQDESVVDDSQLPKDRFSAERLKGVDSTLKIQPAELGDSAMYLCASSLDRSTGYGYTFGSGTRLTVV.

In this sample, this clonotype turned up a few times. The J gene is TRBJ2-3, the V gene TRBV20-1, with D possibly being TRBD2 (6 bases). Trimming stripped 4 bases from V and 1 base from J, with 9 bases between. The CDR3 is 13 residues long. Germline values: CDR1 DFQATT, CDR2 SNEGSKA (reference sequence). The CDR3 here is CSAKGLRTDTQYF. In DNA, the CDR3 is TGCAGTGCTAAGGGACTTCGCACAGATACGCAGTATTTT.

This chain joins TRBV7-6 and TRBJ2-1; 9 bases align to TRBD1. Germline assignment: CDR1 SGHVS and CDR2 FNYEAQ. The J segment lost 8 bases and the V segment lost 4 bases, leaving 6 bases of the junction unmatched. The CDR3 length is 14 residues. The CDR3 DNA follows: TGTGCCAGCAGCTCCGGGACAGGGAGGTATGAGCAGTTCTTC. This gives the protein CASSSGTGRYEQFF.

The chain uses TRBV2 and TRBJ1-2, with D maybe TRBD1 (5 bases). V lost 2 bases and J lost 4, with 11 bases in between. Germline values: CDR1 SNHLY, CDR2 FYNNEI. There are 14 residues in the CDR3. CDR3 sequence reads: CASSEQGSPYGYTF. CDR3 sequence (DNA): TGTGCCAGCAGTGAACAGGGAAGTCCCTATGGCTACACCTTC. Full variable domain (outside the CDR3, taken from reference TRBV2 and TRBJ1-2): EPEVTQTPSHQVTQMGQEVILRCVPISNHLYFYWYRQILGQKVEFLVSFYNNEISEKSEIFDDQFSVERPDGSNFTLKIRSTKLEDSAMYFCASSEQGSPYGYTFGSGTRLTVV.

The V call is TRBV19, the J call TRBJ2-1; D possibly corresponds to TRBD1 (5 bases). V lost 4 bases and J lost 0, with 13 bases in between. The germline gives CDR1 LNHDA, CDR2 SQIVND (reference sequence). CDR3 length equals 16 residues. The chain's CDR3 is CASSTNRMASYNEQFF. The CDR3 nucleotides are TGTGCCAGTAGTACGAACAGGATGGCCTCCTACAATGAGCAGTTCTTC.

This clonotype was picked up a small number of times. The chain has TRBV12-3 or TRBV12-4 and TRBJ2-1; D uncertain. The CDR3 consists of 11 residues. V lost 6 bases, J lost 8 bases, and 8 bases lay in between. CDR3 residues: CASSTLDEQFF. CDR3 coding DNA: TGTGCCAGCAGCACTTTGGATGAGCAGTTCTTC.

This clonotype was seen only a few times. The rearrangement joins TRBV12-3 or TRBV12-4 to TRBJ2-3; D is ambiguous. V gave up 8 bases and J gave up 1 base, with 10 bases separating them. The CDR3 has 13 residues. CDR3 region: CASRQVGTDTQYF. CDR3 nucleotide sequence: TGTGCCAGCCGGCAGGTGGGCACAGATACGCAGTATTTT.

This clonotype was recorded at least ten times. The V gene is TRBV24-1, the J gene TRBJ2-3, with 10 nucleotides matching TRBD2. V shed 3 bases and J 2 bases; nucleotides not matched to a gene: 4. CDR3 length: 16 amino acids. Germline lookup yields CDR1 KGHDR and CDR2 SFDVKD. The CDR3 sequence is CATSDPSGRFTDTQYF. CDR3 coding DNA: TGTGCCACCAGTGATCCTAGCGGGAGATTCACAGATACGCAGTATTTT.

This chain joins TRBV28 and TRBJ1-2, with D unclear. The CDR3 loop spans 14 amino acids. Germline CDR1 and CDR2: MDHEN and SYDVKM. V lost 6 bases and J lost 5, with 16 bases in between. The CDR3 here is CASSFSRTGYGYTF. CDR3 DNA: TGTGCCAGCAGCTTCAGCCGGACTGGGTATGGCTACACCTTC.

This clonotype was observed a few times. J is TRBJ2-3 and V is TRBV20-1, with D tentatively TRBD1 or TRBD2 (6 bases each). CDR1 DFQATT and CDR2 SNEGSKA come from the germline V gene (reference sequence). The V end lost 1 base, the J end lost 2 bases, and 10 bases lay between the germline ends. The CDR3 runs 14 residues. CDR3 bases: TGCAGTGCTAGAGGGAGGGGGTACACAGATACGCAGTATTTT. It yields the protein CSARGRGYTDTQYF.

The chain combines TRBV6-2 or TRBV6-3 with TRBJ2-3, with D possibly being TRBD1 (6 bases). This CDR3 contains 16 residues. Germline-derived CDR1 and CDR2 are MNHEY and SVGEGT. Trimming left V 2 bases short and J 3 bases short, with 15 bases between. The CDR3 nucleotides are TGTGCCAGCAGTTACGCGGACAGAGAGGAGACAGATACGCAGTATTTT. This codes for CASSYADREETDTQYF.

There are a few counts of this clonotype. The rearrangement links TRBV12-3 or TRBV12-4 to TRBJ1-1; TRBD1 might be the D (5 bases). The CDR3 length is 13 residues. Trimming stripped 2 bases from V and 8 bases from J, with 12 bases between. The CDR3 bases are TGTGCCAGCAGTTTAACCCCCCCAGGGGAAGCTTTCTTT. Translating gives CASSLTPPGEAFF.

The chain uses TRBV6-6 and TRBJ2-1, with D unresolved. The V end lost 4 bases, the J end lost 6 bases, and 7 bases lay between the germline ends. Per germline, CDR1 MNHNY and CDR2 SVGAGI (reference sequence). CDR3 length equals 12 residues. As DNA, the CDR3 is TGTGCCAGCAGTTCAAGTGTCAATGAGCAGTTCTTC. This encodes CASSSSVNEQFF.

This clonotype appeared many times. The rearrangement uses TRBV20-1 and TRBJ2-7; 12 bases map to TRBD2. J lost 5 bases, V lost 0 bases, and 11 bases had no gene match. The CDR3 consists of 17 residues. CDR1 and CDR2 (germline): DFQATT, SNEGSKA (reference sequence). CDR3 in amino acids: CSARDHKTSGRRDEQYF. The CDR3 DNA reads TGCAGTGCTAGAGATCACAAGACTAGCGGGAGAAGGGACGAGCAGTACTTC.

In this sample, this clonotype turned up a few times. The chain is built from TRBV5-1 and TRBJ2-1, with TRBD2 identical over 7 bases. With 0 bases clipped from V and 3 bases from J, the junction kept 3 bases outside the gene matches. Germline loops: CDR1 SGHRS, CDR2 YFSETQ. This CDR3 is built from 15 residues. The CDR3 protein is CASSLGREYYNEQFF. As DNA, the CDR3 is TGCGCCAGCAGCTTGGGGCGGGAGTACTACAATGAGCAGTTCTTC. The full variable domain, in which reference TRBV5-1 and TRBJ2-1 provide the parts outside the CDR3, is KAGVTQTPRYLIKTRGQQVTLSCSPISGHRSVSWYQQTPGQGLQFLFEYFSETQRNKGNFPGRFSGRQFSNSRSEMNVSTLELGDSALYLCASSLGREYYNEQFFGPGTRLTVL.

The sample holds a few counts of this clonotype. V usage is TRBV4-2 and J usage is TRBJ2-1; 9 bases are shared with TRBD2. Germline V CDR1 and CDR2: LGHNA, YNFKEQ. Losses at the gene ends were 4 bases for V and 4 bases for J; bases not matched to a gene: 17. The CDR3 spans 19 residues. The CDR3 spells CASSPRLSPGSGRYNEQFF. The CDR3, as DNA: TGTGCCAGCAGCCCAAGATTGTCCCCGGGTAGCGGGAGATACAATGAGCAGTTCTTC.